What follows are 21 T cell receptor beta chains derived from one specimen sequenced in a study of CD8+ T cells in alopecia areata (dated by TCRdb to 2017 to 2018). The library was built by means of the immunoSEQ multiplex PCR assay. RNA was extracted from all samples and reverse transcribed into cDNA as template for TCR sequencing. Imported from immuneACCESS, the table was reduced by TCRdb to in-frame sequences with V and J called. These copies leave out some clones; in studies compared against another copy, an unresolved V gene accounts for under half, and the cause of the remainder is not known. For this sample the table gives more than 200,000 clones, of which about two thirds were detected only once. Clones ranked in the top ten supply 1% to 1.5% of the sample. Reading the label with the study, this specimen's time point is: baseline before oral tofacitinib. Source: CD4+ T cells sorted from blood, taken at week 0. These receptors all come from a human donor with alopecia areata.

CDR3 sequence (DNA): TGTGCCAGCTCACTAGGCGACCCCCCCTACGAGCAGTACTTC. Its protein product is CASSLGDPPYEQYF. The gene calls are TRBV18 and TRBJ2-7; no definite D call. The CDR3 consists of 14 residues. Germline CDR1 is KGHSH and CDR2 is LQKENI. V lost 4 bases and J 2 bases, leaving 12 bases between the germline ends.

This clone has only one observation. The rearrangement uses TRBV29-1 and TRBJ1-1; no clear D gene. Per germline, CDR1 SQVTM and CDR2 ANQGSEA. The CDR3 spans 12 residues. Trimming cost V 7 bases and J 11 bases, with 20 bases left between them. The CDR3 loop is CSALPPSQPAFF. The CDR3 DNA sequence: TGCAGCGCCTTACCCCCTTCGCAGCCGGCTTTCTTT.

The genes are TRBV6-6 and TRBJ2-5; no definite D call. From germline, CDR1 is MNHNY and CDR2 SVGAGI (reference sequence). With 0 bases removed from V and 5 bases from J, the gap between germline ends came to 4 bases. The CDR3 contains 12 residues. The CDR3 DNA follows: TGTGCCAGCAGTTACTCAGCGGAGACCCAGTACTTC. Protein product: CASSYSAETQYF.

In its sample, this clone was seen a few times. The chain joins TRBV29-1 to TRBJ1-5; possibly TRBD1 for D (5 bases). The CDR3 totals 12 residues. Germline V gene lookup returns CDR1 SQVTM and CDR2 ANQGSEA. Trimming cost V 7 bases and J 5 bases, with 12 bases left between them. DNA for the CDR3: TGCAGCGCCGGGGACGGCGATCAGCCCCAGCATTTT. Its protein is CSAGDGDQPQHF. Complete variable domain (other parts from reference TRBV29-1 and TRBJ1-5): SAVISQKPSRDICQRGTSLTIQCQVDSQVTMMFWYRQQPGQSLTLIATANQGSEATYESGFVIDKFPISRPNLTFSTLTVSNMSPEDSSIYLCSAGDGDQPQHFGDGTRLSIL.

The rearrangement links TRBV11-2 to TRBJ2-5; a possible D gene is TRBD1 (6 bases). The CDR3 is 13 amino acids. V lost 3 bases, J lost 2 bases, and 7 bases lay in between. Looked up from germline, CDR1 is SGHAT and CDR2 is FQNNGV. CDR3 amino acids: CASSFGQQETQYF. CDR3 bases: TGTGCCAGCAGCTTTGGACAGCAAGAGACCCAGTACTTC.

This chain links TRBV5-1 with TRBJ1-6; D remains unclear. Germline V gene data show CDR1 as SGHRS and CDR2 as YFSETQ. The CDR3 is 14 residues long. The germline V and J ends were trimmed by 1 base and 1 base, with 3 bases remaining between them. The CDR3 sequence: CASSLQSYNSPLHF. Written as DNA, the CDR3 is TGCGCCAGCAGCTTGCAATCCTATAATTCACCCCTCCACTTT. Complete variable domain (other parts from reference TRBV5-1 and TRBJ1-6): KAGVTQTPRYLIKTRGQQVTLSCSPISGHRSVSWYQQTPGQGLQFLFEYFSETQRNKGNFPGRFSGRQFSNSRSEMNVSTLELGDSALYLCASSLQSYNSPLHFGNGTRLTVT.

The V gene is TRBV4-1, the J gene TRBJ1-1; D is ambiguous. The CDR3 covers 17 residues. Trimming pared 0 bases from V and 2 bases from J, leaving 16 bases between. Germline assignment: CDR1 MGHRA and CDR2 YSYEKL. Written as DNA, the CDR3 is TGCGCCAGCAGCCAAGAAACAAGCTCTTCAGATAACACTGAAGCTTTCTTT. This translates into CASSQETSSSDNTEAFF.

This chain connects TRBV2 to TRBJ2-5; no reliable D call. Trimming shortened V by 6 bases and J by 1 base, and 9 bases separated the two germline ends. Germline CDR1 reads SNHLY; CDR2 reads FYNNEI. This CDR3 is built from 13 residues. CDR3 in DNA: TGTGCCAGCAGCCTCCGGGCCCAAGAGACCCAGTACTTC. Protein: CASSLRAQETQYF.

A few counts support this clone. V gene TRBV19 combines with J gene TRBJ1-5; 8 nucleotides agree with TRBD1. J was trimmed by 0 bases and V by 5 bases; bases with no gene match: 12. Per germline, CDR1 LNHDA and CDR2 SQIVND (reference sequence). The length of the CDR3 is 18 residues. CDR3: CASSFPDRGLPSNQPQHF. CDR3 in DNA: TGTGCCAGTAGTTTCCCCGACAGGGGCCTACCTAGCAATCAGCCCCAGCATTTT.

The rearrangement joins TRBV19 to TRBJ1-5; TRBD1 agrees at 10 bases. J lost 6 bases, V lost 10 bases, and 9 bases had no gene match. Germline CDR1 LNHDA, CDR2 SQIVND (reference sequence). This CDR3 comprises 14 residues. As DNA, the CDR3 is TGTGCCACCAGGGACAGGGGTAGTACTCAGCCCCAGCATTTT. It translates to CATRDRGSTQPQHF.

This clone has only one observation. The chain employs TRBV4-1 and TRBJ2-5; TRBD2 matches 7 bases. Germline CDR1 MGHRA, CDR2 YSYEKL. V trimming: 4 bases; J trimming: 5 bases; junction bases outside the gene matches: 7. This CDR3 is 14 amino acids long. CDR3 amino acids: CASSPGLLGETQYF. The CDR3 bases are TGCGCCAGCAGCCCGGGACTACTCGGGGAGACCCAGTACTTC.

The chain employs TRBV30 and TRBJ2-4; unclear D gene. V lost 8 bases and J lost 3, with 8 bases in between. Per germline, CDR1 GTSNPN and CDR2 SVGIG (reference sequence). The CDR3 loop spans 11 amino acids. This CDR3 is CALLLKNIQYF. As DNA, the CDR3 is TGTGCCCTGCTGCTCAAAAACATTCAGTACTTC.

The chain combines TRBV29-1 with TRBJ2-6; 8 bases fit TRBD1. Germline V lookup: CDR1 SQVTM, CDR2 ANQGSEA. This CDR3 contains 17 residues. With 6 bases clipped from V and 3 bases from J, the junction kept 13 bases outside the gene matches. The CDR3 here is CSVRDRTKQDGANVLTF. The CDR3 nucleotides are TGCAGCGTGCGGGACAGGACAAAGCAGGATGGGGCCAACGTCCTGACTTTC. Using reference TRBV29-1 and TRBJ2-6 for the parts outside the CDR3, the full variable domain is SAVISQKPSRDICQRGTSLTIQCQVDSQVTMMFWYRQQPGQSLTLIATANQGSEATYESGFVIDKFPISRPNLTFSTLTVSNMSPEDSSIYLCSVRDRTKQDGANVLTFGAGSRLTVL.

The rearrangement uses TRBV25-1 and TRBJ2-3; D possibly corresponds to TRBD1 (5 bases). This CDR3 is 13 amino acids long. The V gene lost 1 base and the J gene lost 8 bases, with 10 bases spanning the gap. Germline loops: CDR1 MGHDK, CDR2 SYGVNS. CDR3 DNA sequence: TGTGCCAGCAGTGAATCAGGGCAGGGTACGCAGTATTTT. The encoded protein is CASSESGQGTQYF.

The rearrangement links TRBV30 to TRBJ2-1, with D possibly TRBD2 on 5 matching bases. The CDR3 consists of 11 residues. In germline, CDR1 is GTSNPN, CDR2 SVGIG (reference sequence). V lost 3 bases to trimming and J lost 13 bases, with 13 bases between them. This CDR3 reads CAWRTGNVQFF. The DNA of the CDR3 is TGTGCCTGGAGAACGGGGAACGTACAGTTCTTC.

This clone has only one observation. This chain joins TRBV30 and TRBJ1-5; TRBD1 matches 9 bases. The J segment lost 4 bases and the V segment lost 5 bases, leaving 3 bases of the junction unmatched. CDR1 and CDR2 from the germline V gene are GTSNPN and SVGIG (reference sequence). CDR3 length equals 13 residues. The CDR3 bases are TGTGCCTGGCAAGGACAGGGGAATCAGCCCCAGCATTTT. This encodes CAWQGQGNQPQHF.

The V call is TRBV7-2, the J call TRBJ1-2; tentative D call: TRBD1 (6 bases). The CDR3 extends over 14 amino acids. The ends were cut back, 0 bases at V and 2 bases at J, with 7 bases in the middle. Germline lookup yields CDR1 SGHTA and CDR2 FQGNSA. The CDR3 sequence is CASSLAGANYGYTF. The DNA for the CDR3 is TGTGCCAGCAGCTTAGCGGGGGCGAACTATGGCTACACCTTC.

This chain joins TRBV6-1 and TRBJ2-7; D gene unclear. The V gene lost 5 bases and the J gene lost 2 bases, with 16 bases spanning the gap. This CDR3 has 15 residues. Germline V gene data show CDR1 as MNHNS and CDR2 as SASEGT. CDR3 residues: CASSNNVRAPYEQYF. In DNA form, the CDR3 reads TGTGCCAGCAGTAACAACGTACGGGCTCCCTACGAGCAGTACTTC.

This clone was counted between two and nine times. The gene calls are TRBV6-5 and TRBJ1-5, with no clear D. The CDR3 length is 15 residues. CDR1 is MNHEY and CDR2 is SVGAGI in the germline V gene. V lost 3 bases and J 0 bases, leaving 9 bases between the germline ends. The DNA for the CDR3 is TGTGCCAGCAGTTATAACAGTTATAGCAATCAGCCCCAGCATTTT. This sequence encodes CASSYNSYSNQPQHF.

The rearrangement uses TRBV4-3 and TRBJ1-6, with 7 bases fitting TRBD1. This CDR3 has 16 residues. Germline V CDR1 and CDR2: LGHNA, YSLEER. With V trimmed by 4 bases and J by 4 bases, 7 bases remained unmatched. Here the CDR3 reads CASSRLQGPYNSPLHF. In nucleotides, the CDR3 is TGCGCCAGCAGCCGGTTACAGGGGCCGTATAATTCACCCCTCCACTTT.

The chain links TRBV7-9 to TRBJ2-5; 8 bases map to TRBD2. After removal of 5 bases from V and 2 bases from J, the junction contained 7 bases not matched to a gene. Germline V gene data show CDR1 as SEHNR and CDR2 as FQNEAQ (reference sequence). This CDR3 has 15 amino acids. In DNA form, the CDR3 reads TGTGCCAGCAGCCTCTTTGCGGGGGGACAAGAGACCCAGTACTTC. Its protein product is CASSLFAGGQETQYF.